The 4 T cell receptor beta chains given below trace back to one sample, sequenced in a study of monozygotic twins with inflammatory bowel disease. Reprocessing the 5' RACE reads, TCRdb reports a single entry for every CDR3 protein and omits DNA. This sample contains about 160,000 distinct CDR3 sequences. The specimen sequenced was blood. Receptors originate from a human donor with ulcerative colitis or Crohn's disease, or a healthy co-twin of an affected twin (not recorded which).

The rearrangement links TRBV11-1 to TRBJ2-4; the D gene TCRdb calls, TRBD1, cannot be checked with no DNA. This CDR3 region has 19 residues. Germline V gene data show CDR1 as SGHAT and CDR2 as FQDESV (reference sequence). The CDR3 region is CASSAATAGSFVWKNIQYF.

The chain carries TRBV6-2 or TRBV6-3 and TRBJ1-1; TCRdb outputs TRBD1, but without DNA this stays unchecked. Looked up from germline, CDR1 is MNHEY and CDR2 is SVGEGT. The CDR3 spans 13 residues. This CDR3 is CASSGTGFTEAFF.

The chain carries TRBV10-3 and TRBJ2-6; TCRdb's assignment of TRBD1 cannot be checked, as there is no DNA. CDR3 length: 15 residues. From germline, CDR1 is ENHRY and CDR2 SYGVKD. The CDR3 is CAISNRDSGANVLTF.

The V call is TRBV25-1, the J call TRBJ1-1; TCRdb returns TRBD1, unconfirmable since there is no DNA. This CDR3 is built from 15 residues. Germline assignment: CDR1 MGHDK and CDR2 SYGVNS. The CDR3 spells CASSESGGRSTEAFF.